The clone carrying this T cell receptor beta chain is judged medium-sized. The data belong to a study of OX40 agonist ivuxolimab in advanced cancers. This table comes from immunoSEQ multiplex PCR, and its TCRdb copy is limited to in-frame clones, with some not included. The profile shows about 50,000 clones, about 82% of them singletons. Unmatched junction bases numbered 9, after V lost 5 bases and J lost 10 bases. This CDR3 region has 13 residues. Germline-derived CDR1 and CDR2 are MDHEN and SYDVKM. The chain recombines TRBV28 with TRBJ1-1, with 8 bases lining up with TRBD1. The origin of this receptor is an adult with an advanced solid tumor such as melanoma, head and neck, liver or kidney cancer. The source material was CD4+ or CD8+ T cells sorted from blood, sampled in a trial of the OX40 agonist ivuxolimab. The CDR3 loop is CASSLGQGRIAFF. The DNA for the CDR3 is TGTGCCAGCAGTCTAGGACAGGGCCGAATAGCTTTCTTT.